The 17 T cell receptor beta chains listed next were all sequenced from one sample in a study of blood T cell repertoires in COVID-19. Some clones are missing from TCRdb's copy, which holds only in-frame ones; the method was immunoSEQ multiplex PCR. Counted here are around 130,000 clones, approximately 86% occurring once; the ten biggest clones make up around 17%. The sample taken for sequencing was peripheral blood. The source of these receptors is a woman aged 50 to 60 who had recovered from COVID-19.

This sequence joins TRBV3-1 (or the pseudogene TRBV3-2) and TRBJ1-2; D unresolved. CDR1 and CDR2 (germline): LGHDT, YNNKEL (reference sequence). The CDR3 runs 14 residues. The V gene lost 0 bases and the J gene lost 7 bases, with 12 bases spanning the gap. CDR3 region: CASSQDSHRGGYTF. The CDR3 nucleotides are TGTGCCAGCAGCCAAGACTCCCATCGGGGTGGCTACACCTTC.

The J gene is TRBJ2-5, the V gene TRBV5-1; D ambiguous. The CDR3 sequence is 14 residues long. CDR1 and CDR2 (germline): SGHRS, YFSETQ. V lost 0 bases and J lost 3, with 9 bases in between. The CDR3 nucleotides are TGCGCCAGCAGCTTGGGCAGTCAGAAAGAGACCCAGTACTTC. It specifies CASSLGSQKETQYF.

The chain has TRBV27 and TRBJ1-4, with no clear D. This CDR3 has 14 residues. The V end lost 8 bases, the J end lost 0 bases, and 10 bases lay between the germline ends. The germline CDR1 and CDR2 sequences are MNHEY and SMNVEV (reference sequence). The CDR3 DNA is TGTGCCAGCTCTAGGAGCACAACTAATGAAAAACTGTTTTTT. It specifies CASSRSTTNEKLFF.

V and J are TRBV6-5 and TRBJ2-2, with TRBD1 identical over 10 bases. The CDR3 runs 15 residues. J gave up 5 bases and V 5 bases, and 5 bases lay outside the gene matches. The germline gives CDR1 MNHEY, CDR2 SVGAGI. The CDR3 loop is CASSPDRGQTGELFF. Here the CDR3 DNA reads TGTGCCAGCAGTCCCGACAGGGGGCAGACCGGGGAGCTGTTTTTT.

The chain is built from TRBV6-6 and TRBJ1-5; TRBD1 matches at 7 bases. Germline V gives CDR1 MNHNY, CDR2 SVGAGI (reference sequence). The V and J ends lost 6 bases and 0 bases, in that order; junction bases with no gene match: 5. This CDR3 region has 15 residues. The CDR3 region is CASSRQGYSNQPQHF. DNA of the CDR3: TGTGCCAGCAGCCGACAGGGCTATAGCAATCAGCCCCAGCATTTT.

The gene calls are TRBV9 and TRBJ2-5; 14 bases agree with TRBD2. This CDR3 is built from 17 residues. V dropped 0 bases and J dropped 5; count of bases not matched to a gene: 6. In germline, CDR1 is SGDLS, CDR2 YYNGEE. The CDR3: CASSVEEGLAGVETQYF. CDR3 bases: TGTGCCAGCAGCGTAGAGGAGGGACTAGCGGGAGTTGAGACCCAGTACTTC.

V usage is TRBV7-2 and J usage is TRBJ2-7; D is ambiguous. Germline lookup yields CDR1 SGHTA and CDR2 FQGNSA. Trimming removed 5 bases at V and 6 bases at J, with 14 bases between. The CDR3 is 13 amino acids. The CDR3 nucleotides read TGTGCCAGCAGCCCTGGGCCCAGGCTCGAGCAGTACTTC. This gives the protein CASSPGPRLEQYF.

The CDR3 region has the DNA TGTGCCAGCTCACCCGCGAGGGCGGATACGCAGTATTTT. This sequence encodes CASSPARADTQYF. The chain links TRBV18 to TRBJ2-3; D is perhaps TRBD2 (5 bases). From germline, CDR1 is KGHSH and CDR2 LQKENI. The CDR3 is 13 residues long. Trimming took off 3 bases at V and 6 bases at J, with 10 bases between the two ends.

CDR3 residues: CATSSDRDNSPLHF. As DNA, the CDR3 is TGTGCCACCAGCAGCGACAGGGATAATTCACCCCTCCACTTT. The rearrangement links TRBV15 to TRBJ1-6; 7 bases map to TRBD1. The CDR3 spans 14 residues. Germline V gene data show CDR1 as LNHNV and CDR2 as YYDKDF (reference sequence). J gave up 5 bases and V 3 bases, and 1 base lay outside the gene matches.

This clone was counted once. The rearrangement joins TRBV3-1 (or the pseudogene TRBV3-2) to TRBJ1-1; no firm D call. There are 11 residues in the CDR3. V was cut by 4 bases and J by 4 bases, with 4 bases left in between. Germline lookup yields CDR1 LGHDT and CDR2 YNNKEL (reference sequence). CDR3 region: CASSLLTEAFF. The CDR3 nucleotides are TGTGCCAGCAGCCTACTCACTGAAGCTTTCTTT.

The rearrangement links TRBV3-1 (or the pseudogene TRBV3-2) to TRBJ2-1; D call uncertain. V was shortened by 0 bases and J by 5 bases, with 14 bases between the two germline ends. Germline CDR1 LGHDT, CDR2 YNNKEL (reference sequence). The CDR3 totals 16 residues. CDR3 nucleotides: TGTGCCAGCAGCCAAGAGGCCTGGTCGATTAACAATGAGCAGTTCTTC. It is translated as CASSQEAWSINNEQFF.

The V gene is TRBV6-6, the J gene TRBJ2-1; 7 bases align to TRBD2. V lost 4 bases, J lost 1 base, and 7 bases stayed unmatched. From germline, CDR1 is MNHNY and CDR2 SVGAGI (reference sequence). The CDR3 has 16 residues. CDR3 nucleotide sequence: TGTGCCAGCAGTTTGACTAGCTATATATCCTACAATGAGCAGTTCTTC. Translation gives CASSLTSYISYNEQFF.

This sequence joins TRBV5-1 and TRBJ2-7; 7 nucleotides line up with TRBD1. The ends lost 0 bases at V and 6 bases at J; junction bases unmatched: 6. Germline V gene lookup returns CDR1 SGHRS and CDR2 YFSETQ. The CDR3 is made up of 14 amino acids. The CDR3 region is CASSLVAGGGEQYF. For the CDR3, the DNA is TGCGCCAGCAGCTTGGTGGCAGGGGGTGGCGAGCAGTACTTC.

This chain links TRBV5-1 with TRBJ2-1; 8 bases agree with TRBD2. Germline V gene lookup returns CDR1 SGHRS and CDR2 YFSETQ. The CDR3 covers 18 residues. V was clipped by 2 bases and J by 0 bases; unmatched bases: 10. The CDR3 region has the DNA TGCGCCAGCAGCTTTCTCCGTAGCGGGGCCGCCTCCTACAATGAGCAGTTCTTC. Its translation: CASSFLRSGAASYNEQFF.

The CDR3 spells CASSQGIDRPGTEAFF. CDR3 nucleotides: TGCGCCAGCAGCCAAGGGATAGACAGGCCGGGGACTGAAGCTTTCTTT. The chain uses TRBV4-3 and TRBJ1-1, with TRBD1 as a possible D gene (6 bases). This CDR3 is built from 16 residues. CDR1 and CDR2 from the germline V gene are LGHNA and YSLEER. The V end was cut by 1 base, the J end by 5 bases, with 17 bases between.

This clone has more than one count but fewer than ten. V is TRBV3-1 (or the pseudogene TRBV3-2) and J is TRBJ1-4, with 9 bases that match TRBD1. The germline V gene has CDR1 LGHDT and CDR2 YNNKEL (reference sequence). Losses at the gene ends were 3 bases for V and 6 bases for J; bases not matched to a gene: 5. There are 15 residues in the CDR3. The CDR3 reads CASSHSGQGYEKLFF. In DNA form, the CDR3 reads TGTGCCAGCAGCCACTCGGGACAGGGTTATGAAAAACTGTTTTTT.

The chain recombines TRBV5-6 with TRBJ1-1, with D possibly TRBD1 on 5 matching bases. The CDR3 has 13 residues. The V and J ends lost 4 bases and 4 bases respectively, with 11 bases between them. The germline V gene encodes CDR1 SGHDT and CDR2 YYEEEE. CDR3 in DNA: TGTGCCAGCAGCCCGTGGAGGGGCACTGAAGCTTTCTTT. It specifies CASSPWRGTEAFF.